This T cell receptor beta chain was sequenced during a study of T cells in narcolepsy. Study details: Donors had narcolepsy type 1 or type 2, or were healthy controls. Study-wide findings and caveats: Healthy controls reportedly lacked the autoreactive clonotypes serially found in patients' blood. Comparing one patient's CSF and blood CD4+ clonotypes highlighted HCRT- and TRIB2-specific autoreactive clonotypes.

Worth noting for this clone: The antigen is not known. A read error may produce the germline difference seen at one junction end.

Profiling relied on immunoSEQ multiplex PCR, and the TCRdb table lists in-frame clones only, not all of them. The data hold tens of thousands of clones, with 79% observed a single time. In germline, CDR1 is SSHAT, CDR2 FNYEAQ (reference sequence). The CDR3 totals 13 residues. The receptor's source is a human donor in good health. Sequences were obtained from memory (CD45RA-) CD4+ T cells from blood. The V gene is TRBV7-7, the J gene TRBJ2-7, with 9 bases aligning to TRBD2. The CDR3 DNA sequence: TGTGCTAGCAGCTTCGGACTAGCGAGCGAGCAGTACTTC. Translation gives CASSFGLASEQYF.